The 25 T cell receptor beta chains given below trace back to one sample, sequenced in a study of post-analysis software for immune sequencing data. Study-level findings and limits: TRBV5-6, TRBV5-1 and TRBV20-1 were among a handful of TRBV segments more frequent in patients than controls.

Unique-molecular-identifier-tagged TCR beta cDNA libraries were used. MiXCR, applied by TCRdb to the PCR reads, yields one record per CDR3 protein. Among about 190,000 distinct CDR3 sequences listed, approximately 29% were seen once. Antigens of these TCRs are unknown. The sequencing sample was made of blood. The receptors here all came from a girl aged 2-17 years with multiple sclerosis.

This clonotype showed up many times. V usage is TRBV7-2 and J usage is TRBJ2-7; 7 bases match TRBD1. V shed 2 bases and J 2 bases; nucleotides not matched to a gene: 6. The V gene's germline CDR1 is SGHTA and CDR2 FQGNSA. The CDR3 runs to 15 residues. This CDR3 reads CASSLRAGGPYEQYF. The CDR3 nucleotides read TGTGCCAGCAGCTTAAGGGCAGGGGGACCCTACGAGCAGTACTTC.

This clonotype was seen only a few times. The chain employs TRBV7-2 and TRBJ1-5, with unresolved D. Germline CDR1 is SGHTA and CDR2 is FQGNSA. The CDR3 is 14 amino acids. The V and J ends lost 2 bases and 4 bases respectively, with 9 bases between them. The CDR3 reads CASSLIGGNQPQHF. The CDR3 nucleotides read TGTGCCAGCAGCTTAATTGGCGGAAATCAGCCCCAGCATTTT.

This chain joins TRBV19 and TRBJ2-1, with 11 bases aligning to TRBD2. Germline V gene sequence: CDR1 LNHDA, CDR2 SQIVND (reference sequence). V trimming: 3 bases; J trimming: 13 bases; junction bases outside the gene matches: 11. CDR3 length: 15 residues. CDR3 amino acids: CASSIRSSGRSGQFF. The CDR3 coding sequence is TGTGCCAGTAGTATTAGGTCTAGCGGGAGGAGCGGACAGTTCTTC.

This clonotype was seen more than once but under ten times. V is TRBV2 and J is TRBJ1-6; D is unresolved. Deletions cut 1 base from V and 11 bases from J, with 3 bases between. This CDR3 contains 11 residues. Germline loops: CDR1 SNHLY, CDR2 FYNNEI. The chain's CDR3 is CASSEDPPLHF. CDR3 coding DNA: TGTGCCAGCAGTGAAGACCCACCCCTCCACTTT.

The sample holds many counts of this clonotype. The V and J genes are TRBV18 and TRBJ1-2; D possibly corresponds to TRBD1 (5 bases). This CDR3 comprises 15 residues. With 4 bases removed from V and 5 bases from J, the gap between germline ends came to 17 bases. Germline V gene lookup returns CDR1 KGHSH and CDR2 LQKENI. The CDR3 DNA is TGTGCCAGCTCACGCGGGACCCCCCCTGAGTATGGCTACACCTTC. Its translation is CASSRGTPPEYGYTF.

This clonotype has ten or more counts. The chain is built from TRBV7-8 and TRBJ2-7; 10 bases map to TRBD2. Germline V gene data show CDR1 as SGHVS and CDR2 as FQNEAQ. V was clipped by 9 bases and J by 2 bases; unmatched bases: 10. The CDR3 is 15 residues long. The CDR3 bases are TGTGCCAGTCGACAGGGAGCGGGGGGGGCCTACGAGCAGTACTTC. As protein: CASRQGAGGAYEQYF.

A word on this clonotype: A much larger clonotype is one base distant, so this may be a read error. The J gene is TRBJ2-1, the V gene TRBV4-1, with D possibly matching TRBD2 (7 bases). The CDR3 runs to 17 residues. Germline assignment: CDR1 MGHRA and CDR2 YSYEKL. CDR3 residues: CASSQVEMRGGLNEQVF. CDR3 DNA sequence: TGCGCCAGCAGCCAAGTTGAGATGAGGGGGGGCCTGAATGAGCAGGTCTTC.

Comments on this clonotype: This may arise from a read error, as a much more abundant clone is one base away. The chain has TRBV29-1 and TRBJ2-3, with TRBD2 identical over 8 bases. CDR1 is SQVTM and CDR2 is ANQGSEA in the germline V gene. The V and J ends lost 0 bases and 3 bases, in that order; junction bases with no gene match: 5. This CDR3 has 15 residues. As DNA, the CDR3 is TGCAGCGTTGAAGAGCCCGGGAGGGCTACAGATACGCAGTATTTT. As protein: CSVEEPGRATDTQYF.

A remark on this clonotype: It may be a read error: a sequence one base away is much more abundant. This chain connects TRBV5-1 to TRBJ2-5; 9 bases line up with TRBD1. The J call may be incorrect, as the DNA end agrees better with TRBJ2-4. This CDR3 is built from 17 residues. Germline V gives CDR1 SGHRS, CDR2 YFSETQ. Here the CDR3 reads CASSFCGTGLAKNIQYF. CDR3 sequence (DNA): TGCGCCAGCAGCTTCTGCGGGACAGGGTTAGCCAAAAACATTCAGTACTTC.

This clonotype was seen a few times. J is TRBJ1-2 and V is TRBV30, with D tentatively TRBD1 (6 bases). The CDR3 totals 14 residues. Germline V gives CDR1 GTSNPN, CDR2 SVGIG (reference sequence). V was clipped by 0 bases and J by 5 bases, with 13 bases between them. The DNA of the CDR3 is TGTGCCTGGAGTGTAACGGACAGCCCTTATGGCTACACCTTC. Translating it yields CAWSVTDSPYGYTF.

This clonotype was seen a handful of times. J is TRBJ1-5 and V is TRBV7-2, with TRBD1 identical over 7 bases. This CDR3 spans 16 amino acids. Trimming removed 0 bases from V and 3 bases from J; junction bases left unmatched: 5. Germline CDR1 reads SGHTA; CDR2 reads FQGNSA. In DNA, the CDR3 is TGTGCCAGCAGCTTAGCCGGGGGACAGCTCAATCAGCCCCAGCATTTT. This gives the protein CASSLAGGQLNQPQHF.

This clonotype was seen more than once but under ten times. One base away lies a much larger clone, so this may be a sequencing read error. The chain carries TRBV29-1 and TRBJ2-5, with D possibly being TRBD2 (5 bases). The ends were cut back, 3 bases at V and 11 bases at J, with 16 bases in the middle. Per germline, CDR1 SQVTM and CDR2 ANQGSEA. The CDR3 extends over 12 amino acids. The CDR3 DNA follows: TGCAGCGTTGACCCCAGCGGCGGTGAGCAGTACTTC. It encodes CSVDPSGGEQYF.

This clonotype occurred a few times. The chain couples TRBV4-1 to TRBJ2-2, with a tentative D call TRBD2 (6 bases). Trimming removed 0 bases at V and 4 bases at J, with 9 bases between. This CDR3 region has 15 residues. CDR1 is MGHRA and CDR2 is YSYEKL in the germline V gene. CDR3 sequence reads: CASSQETSLTGELFF. The CDR3 DNA follows: TGCGCCAGCAGCCAAGAAACTAGCCTCACCGGGGAGCTGTTTTTT.

Concerning this clonotype itself: A much larger clone sits a single nucleotide away, making a read error possible. V gene TRBV25-1 combines with J gene TRBJ2-5; no definite D call. The CDR3 spans 14 residues. Looked up from germline, CDR1 is MGHDK and CDR2 is SYGVNS. V lost 8 bases and J 3 bases, leaving 16 bases between the germline ends. The CDR3 sequence is CASGGNEQKETQYF. Here the CDR3 DNA reads TGTGCCAGCGGTGGTAATGAACAGAAAGAGACCCAGTACTTC. Full variable domain (missing parts from reference TRBV25-1 and TRBJ2-5): EADIYQTPRYLVIGTGKKITLECSQTMGHDKMYWYQQDPGMELHLIHYSYGVNSTEKGDLSSESTVSRIRTEHFPLTLESARPSHTSQYLCASGGNEQKETQYFGPGTRLLVL.

There are a few counts of this clonotype. This chain links TRBV12-3 or TRBV12-4 with TRBJ2-7; D is unclear. The CDR3 sequence is 16 residues long. Trimming shortened V by 5 bases and J by 3 bases, and 20 bases separated the two germline ends. The CDR3 sequence: CASSPIGSLLVYEQYF. For the CDR3, the DNA is TGTGCCAGCAGTCCGATCGGCAGTTTGTTAGTCTACGAGCAGTACTTC.

This clonotype was counted ten times or more. The gene calls are TRBV11-2 and TRBJ2-1; no clear D. The V end lost 8 bases, the J end lost 13 bases, and 15 bases lay between the germline ends. This CDR3 region has 11 residues. Germline V gives CDR1 SGHAT, CDR2 FQNNGV. The CDR3 nucleotides read TGTGCCAGCTCCGGTCAAAATGTCCAGTTCTTC. It yields the protein CASSGQNVQFF.

Details on this clonotype: The junction departs from the called germline gene at one end, perhaps through a read error. The chain employs TRBV24-1 and TRBJ1-5, with no clear D. Germline V gene data show CDR1 as KGHDR and CDR2 as SFDVKD. This CDR3 spans 15 amino acids. CDR3 protein: CATSDLGQPNLPQHF. In nucleotides, the CDR3 is TGTGCCACCAGTGATTTGGGCCAGCCCAATCTGCCCCAGCATTTT.

About this clonotype itself: Being one base from a much bigger clone, this may be a read error. This sequence joins TRBV20-1 and TRBJ1-4; 9 bases line up with TRBD1. The CDR3 has 15 residues. Germline V gene sequence: CDR1 DFQATT, CDR2 SNEGSKA (reference sequence). Trimming took 1 base from V and 8 from J; bases not matched to a gene: 8. In DNA, the CDR3 is TGCAGTGCTAGAGCTTGGGGACAGGGTGAGGAAAAACTGTTTTTT. Amino acid sequence: CSARAWGQGEEKLFF.

This clonotype has a count of ten or more. This chain joins TRBV12-3 or TRBV12-4 and TRBJ1-1; 7 positions agree with TRBD1. The CDR3 loop spans 14 amino acids. The V gene end was trimmed by 6 bases and the J gene end by 0 bases; junction bases not matched to a gene: 4. In DNA form, the CDR3 reads TGTGCCAGCAGCGGGGGACAGATGAACACTGAAGCTTTCTTT. It codes for CASSGGQMNTEAFF.

With respect to this clonotype: This may arise from a read error, as a much more abundant clone is one base away. The chain couples TRBV12-3 or TRBV12-4 to TRBJ2-4; 7 bases map to TRBD2. The CDR3 length is 16 residues. Trimming took 5 bases from V and 3 from J; bases not matched to a gene: 10. CDR3 nucleotide sequence: TGTGCCAGCAGTCCCGGGTCTAGCGGAGTCAAAAACATTCAGTACTTC. This translates into CASSPGSSGVKNIQYF.

This clonotype occurred once. This may be a read error: a much more frequent sequence differs by one nucleotide. The rearrangement links TRBV7-2 to TRBJ2-4; TRBD2 matches 12 bases. The CDR3 covers 19 residues. J gave up 0 bases and V 10 bases, and 16 bases lay outside the gene matches. Germline V gene lookup returns CDR1 SGHTA and CDR2 FQGNSA. Written as DNA, the CDR3 is TGTGCCAACAGTCCGAGACTAGCGGGAGTCGGGTTAGCCAAAAACATTCAGTACTTC. This sequence encodes CANSPRLAGVGLAKNIQYF.

This clonotype was counted a few times. The chain has TRBV28 and TRBJ2-1; D might be TRBD1 or TRBD2, each matching 6 bases. The CDR3 spans 13 residues. Trimming stripped 10 bases from V and 3 bases from J, with 13 bases between. Germline-derived CDR1 and CDR2 are MDHEN and SYDVKM. CDR3 sequence (DNA): TGTGCCACCGGGGGCGGGAACTACAATGAGCAGTTCTTC. Translated: CATGGGNYNEQFF.

About this clonotype: The junction differs from germline at one of its ends, possibly a read error. The chain uses TRBV4-2 and TRBJ2-1, with TRBD2 matching over 10 bases. This CDR3 spans 16 amino acids. The V gene's germline CDR1 is LGHNA and CDR2 YNFKEQ. The CDR3 loop is CAGSQRVTSGAVGQFF. In DNA form, the CDR3 reads TGTGCCGGCAGCCAGCGCGTCACTAGCGGGGCCGTGGGGCAGTTCTTC.

J is TRBJ1-5 and V is TRBV2; TRBD1 agrees at 9 bases. Trimming cost V 4 bases and J 2 bases; bases outside gene matches: 6. CDR1 SNHLY and CDR2 FYNNEI come from the germline V gene. The CDR3 length is 16 residues. CDR3 loop: CASSGPRTGGNQPQHF. Written as DNA, the CDR3 is TGTGCCAGCAGTGGGCCGCGGACAGGGGGCAATCAGCCCCAGCATTTT.

Many counts were recorded for this clonotype. CDR3 loop: CSASRTGLAGHEQYF. In DNA, the CDR3 is TGCAGTGCTAGCCGGACGGGACTAGCGGGACACGAGCAGTACTTC. The chain combines TRBV20-1 with TRBJ2-7; 13 bases are shared with TRBD2. Unmatched junction bases numbered 7, after V lost 3 bases and J lost 5 bases. Germline V gene data show CDR1 as DFQATT and CDR2 as SNEGSKA (reference sequence). The CDR3 consists of 15 residues.